This T cell receptor beta chain was found in a study of blood T cell repertoires in COVID-19 (dated by TCRdb to about 2020). About the full investigation: Samples covering the acute and convalescent phases of COVID-19 were provided by collaborators in the United States, Italy and Spain. The material from the prospective study consisted of cDNA or gDNA derived from T cells, B-cell-depleted T cells, or PBMCs. Deeply sampled blood TCRbeta repertoires from subjects exposed to, actively infected with, or recovered from COVID-19 were included in the dataset. The repertoires were released in a freely available public database meant as a resource for research on the immune response to SARS-CoV-2. The samples were drawn from the first 160 participants of the ongoing ImmuneRACE study and from 950 to 1,500 subjects provided by 6 global collaborators. A de-identified subject ID, COVID-19 status, age in years and sex were almost always included in the sample metadata. Where HLA class I and class II types were available, the types were taken from metadata supplied by the sample provider, not from assay-based typing. What the work shows at the level of the full study, not this receptor alone: Clinical and demographic metadata were provided uncurated, with the amount varying by source and participant.

The immunoSEQ Assay, a bias-controlled multiplex PCR, was used to amplify TCRbeta CDR3 regions from genomic DNA. As for the authors' bioinformatics: The number of nucleated cells in each sample was estimated by amplification of reference gene primers within the assay. To quantify the absolute abundance of each unique TCRbeta CDR3 rearrangement, sequence reads were collapsed and filtered. Productive Simpson clonality was computed per sample as the square root of Simpson's diversity index over productive rearrangements. What TCRdb holds here is the immuneACCESS table cut down to in-frame rearrangements. Part of the clones is not present; checked against another copy, under half of the missing clones reflect an unresolved V gene, and the others are unexplained. V and J calls and clone size are those listed in that table; D and trimming were worked out from the DNA. The table for this sample lists roughly 99,000 clones; roughly 88% of them were counted only once. Around 2% of the sample goes to the ten largest clones.

In the germline V gene, CDR1 corresponds to MDHEN and CDR2 to SYDVKM. The V and J ends are trimmed by 3 bases and 0 bases, leaving 11 bases between them. There are 15 amino acids in the CDR3, from cysteine to phenylalanine inclusive. Kept here is only the CDR3 DNA, which spans 45 bases and is read in frame from base 1. This clone has only one observation. This clone's antigen is unknown. Per-nucleotide qualities are absent, and no much larger clonotype sits a single base away. One collaborating source in Seattle enrolled patients during active infection and followed them longitudinally through the course of disease. The collaborating institutions used their own protocols to collect whole blood in K2EDTA tubes. Collaborator samples were shipped for TCRbeta analysis as frozen whole blood, isolated PBMCs, or DNA extracted from either sample type.

This receptor chain uses TRBV28 and TRBJ1-1; the best D guess is TRBD1, with 5 bases matching. The source is a man aged 50-59 years with COVID-19, enrolled during active disease. The sample taken for sequencing was peripheral blood. The DNA sequence reads TGTGCCAGCAGTTTGGAAAGGACAATGAACACTGAAGCTTTCTTT. Its product reads: CASSLERTMNTEAFF.